Listed below are T cell receptor beta chains from one sample, sequenced in a study of T cell responses to AZD1222 COVID-19 vaccine. Only in-frame clones appear in the TCRdb table, and some are missing; sequencing was by immunoSEQ multiplex PCR. The sample lists 98,000 or so clones; 75% to 90% were seen once. The sequences come from peripheral blood, collected on day 0 of AZD1222 vaccination. These receptors all stem from an adult in good health. Each CDR3 is given with its conserved first and last residue. The order of the fields is D gene, clone size, J gene, V gene, CDR3 protein, CDR3 DNA. A D gene is named only where the DNA matches it firmly. Part of the rows lack a size; the others show once, few, many or a class for expanded clones.

D: -
size: -
J: TRBJ1-5
V: TRBV29-1
CDR3: CSGSTGDQPQHF
DNA: TGCAGCGGATCCACAGGAGATCAGCCCCAGCATTTT

D: TRBD2
size: -
J: TRBJ2-1
V: TRBV5-1
CDR3: CASSLLAGANNEQFF
DNA: TGCGCCAGCAGCTTACTAGCGGGGGCCAACAATGAGCAGTTCTTC

D: -
size: -
J: TRBJ2-5
V: TRBV4-2
CDR3: CASSNQWGGRETQYF
DNA: TGTGCCAGCAGCAACCAGTGGGGGGGCCGAGAGACCCAGTACTTC

D: -
size: -
J: TRBJ1-2
V: TRBV7-3
CDR3: CASSLTGGKDGYTF
DNA: TGTGCCAGCAGCCTAACGGGGGGAAAGGATGGCTACACCTTC

D: -
size: -
J: TRBJ2-7
V: TRBV7-9
CDR3: CASSPPTSQPYEQYF
DNA: TGTGCCAGCAGCCCACCGACTAGTCAGCCCTACGAGCAGTACTTC

D: -
size: once
J: TRBJ1-6
V: TRBV5-1
CDR3: CASSHGRGEGSPLHF
DNA: TGCGCCAGCAGCCACGGACGGGGGGAAGGGTCACCCCTCCACTTT

D: -
size: -
J: TRBJ2-2
V: TRBV11-2
CDR3: CASSLLRDAFNTGELFF
DNA: TGTGCCAGCAGCTTATTACGGGACGCCTTCAACACCGGGGAGCTGTTTTTT

D: -
size: -
J: TRBJ2-5
V: TRBV5-4
CDR3: CASSLAGGLETQYF
DNA: TGTGCCAGCAGCTTGGCGGGGGGCCTAGAGACCCAGTACTTC

D: TRBD1
size: -
J: TRBJ1-4
V: TRBV5-8
CDR3: CASSRTGAATNEKLFF
DNA: TGTGCCAGCAGCAGGACAGGAGCCGCAACTAATGAAAAACTGTTTTTT

D: -
size: -
J: TRBJ2-1
V: TRBV12-3/TRBV12-4
CDR3: CASSFPSYEQFF
DNA: TGTGCCAGCAGTTTCCCCTCGTATGAGCAGTTCTTC

D: -
size: -
J: TRBJ2-5
V: TRBV11-3
CDR3: CASSSGLKSQETQYF
DNA: TGTGCCAGCAGCTCCGGCCTCAAGAGCCAAGAGACCCAGTACTTC

D: -
size: -
J: TRBJ1-5
V: TRBV28
CDR3: CASSQTPNSNQPQHF
DNA: TGTGCCAGCAGTCAGACACCTAATAGCAATCAGCCCCAGCATTTT

D: TRBD2
size: -
J: TRBJ2-3
V: TRBV27
CDR3: CASSLSGGIYGDTQYF
DNA: TGTGCCAGCAGTCTTTCGGGGGGGATTTACGGAGATACGCAGTATTTT

D: -
size: -
J: TRBJ2-7
V: TRBV2
CDR3: CASSERGLATIYEQYF
DNA: TGTGCCAGCAGTGAAAGAGGGCTAGCGACTATCTACGAGCAGTACTTC

D: -
size: once
J: TRBJ2-7
V: TRBV12-3/TRBV12-4
CDR3: CASSSSRYEQYF
DNA: TGTGCCAGCAGTTCGTCGCGGTACGAGCAGTACTTC

D: -
size: -
J: TRBJ2-6
V: TRBV18
CDR3: CASSPPQGPGANVLTF
DNA: TGTGCCAGCTCACCACCACAGGGTCCTGGGGCCAACGTCCTGACTTTC

D: -
size: -
J: TRBJ2-7
V: TRBV27
CDR3: CASSLGAEGDEQYF
DNA: TGTGCCAGCAGCTTGGGTGCGGAGGGGGACGAGCAGTACTTC

D: TRBD2
size: -
J: TRBJ2-3
V: TRBV5-1
CDR3: CASSHLAESTDTQYF
DNA: TGCGCCAGCAGCCATCTAGCGGAGAGCACAGATACGCAGTATTTT

D: -
size: once
J: TRBJ2-7
V: TRBV2
CDR3: CASSEGTFSYEQYF
DNA: TGTGCCAGCAGTGAGGGGACATTTTCCTACGAGCAGTACTTC

D: -
size: -
J: TRBJ1-4
V: TRBV21-1
CDR3: CAPGGQTTNEKLFF
DNA: TGTGCCCCAGGCGGGCAGACAACTAATGAAAAACTGTTTTTT

D: TRBD1
size: -
J: TRBJ2-1
V: TRBV27
CDR3: CASQPGTGSRNEQFF
DNA: TGTGCCAGCCAACCCGGGACAGGGTCTAGGAATGAGCAGTTCTTC

D: -
size: -
J: TRBJ1-4
V: TRBV2
CDR3: CASSDNTNEKLFF
DNA: TGTGCCAGCAGTGATAATACTAATGAAAAACTGTTTTTT

D: TRBD1
size: -
J: TRBJ1-2
V: TRBV2
CDR3: CASSDPPGQPRGYTF
DNA: TGTGCCAGCAGTGACCCCCCGGGACAGCCTAGAGGCTACACCTTC

D: TRBD1
size: few
J: TRBJ1-2
V: TRBV13
CDR3: CASSSGTGYYGYTF
DNA: TGTGCCAGCAGTTCCGGGACAGGATACTATGGCTACACCTTC

D: -
size: few
J: TRBJ1-5
V: TRBV30
CDR3: CAWTRGGHQPQHF
DNA: TGTGCCTGGACCCGGGGGGGGCATCAGCCCCAGCATTTT

D: -
size: -
J: TRBJ1-5
V: TRBV5-6
CDR3: CASSQMTGYSNQPQHF
DNA: TGTGCCAGCAGCCAAATGACAGGCTATAGCAATCAGCCCCAGCATTTT

D: TRBD1
size: -
J: TRBJ1-2
V: TRBV7-9
CDR3: CASSLGQHYGYTF
DNA: TGTGCCAGCAGCCTGGGACAGCACTATGGCTACACCTTC

D: -
size: -
J: TRBJ1-2
V: TRBV14
CDR3: CASSHRGNYGYTF
DNA: TGTGCCAGCAGCCATCGGGGGAACTATGGCTACACCTTC

D: TRBD1
size: few
J: TRBJ1-3
V: TRBV19
CDR3: CASNVRGPSYSGNTIYF
DNA: TGTGCCAGTAACGTCAGGGGGCCTTCTTACTCTGGAAACACCATATATTTT

D: TRBD2
size: -
J: TRBJ2-7
V: TRBV13
CDR3: CASSLGLVGATSYEQYF
DNA: TGTGCCAGCAGCTTGGGACTAGTGGGGGCCACCTCCTACGAGCAGTACTTC

D: -
size: once
J: TRBJ1-3
V: TRBV7-9
CDR3: CASSLEGNTIYF
DNA: TGTGCCAGCAGCTTAGAGGGAAACACCATATATTTT

D: -
size: -
J: TRBJ1-2
V: TRBV30
CDR3: CAWRMDGAGERGSYGYTF
DNA: TGTGCCTGGAGGATGGATGGGGCAGGGGAAAGGGGAAGCTATGGCTACACCTTC

D: -
size: once
J: TRBJ1-4
V: TRBV19
CDR3: CASSIVGNEKLFF
DNA: TGTGCCAGTAGTATTGTTGGTAATGAAAAACTGTTTTTT

D: -
size: once
J: TRBJ1-4
V: TRBV6-5
CDR3: CASRGAGNGNEKLFF
DNA: TGTGCCAGCAGGGGGGCAGGGAACGGTAATGAAAAACTGTTTTTT

D: -
size: -
J: TRBJ1-5
V: TRBV21-1
CDR3: CASSPKGREQGTNQPQHF
DNA: TGTGCCAGCAGCCCCAAAGGGAGGGAACAGGGCACCAATCAGCCCCAGCATTTT

D: -
size: -
J: TRBJ2-7
V: TRBV7-9
CDR3: CASSLGMYEQYF
DNA: TGTGCCAGCAGCTTAGGGATGTACGAGCAGTACTTC

D: TRBD1
size: -
J: TRBJ2-1
V: TRBV10-3
CDR3: CAISRDRGGEQFF
DNA: TGTGCCATCAGCCGAGACAGGGGTGGGGAGCAGTTCTTC

D: TRBD1
size: -
J: TRBJ1-2
V: TRBV7-9
CDR3: CASSLIGQVSIGYTF
DNA: TGTGCCAGCAGCTTAATAGGACAGGTCTCTATCGGCTACACCTTC

D: -
size: few
J: TRBJ1-3
V: TRBV10-3
CDR3: CAISESTGLTSGNTIYF
DNA: TGTGCCATCAGTGAGTCCACTGGACTGACCTCTGGAAACACCATATATTTT

D: -
size: -
J: TRBJ2-2
V: TRBV9
CDR3: CASSVVTTAGELFF
DNA: TGTGCCAGCAGCGTAGTTACGACGGCCGGGGAGCTGTTTTTT

D: -
size: -
J: TRBJ2-1
V: TRBV6-2/TRBV6-3
CDR3: CASSFGTFTGQFF
DNA: TGTGCCAGCAGTTTCGGGACTTTCACGGGGCAGTTCTTC

D: TRBD2
size: -
J: TRBJ2-1
V: TRBV19
CDR3: CASSITGGSPIYNEQFF
DNA: TGTGCCAGTAGTATAACGGGGGGATCGCCTATTTACAATGAGCAGTTCTTC

D: -
size: -
J: TRBJ2-4
V: TRBV2
CDR3: CASSEMARLAKNIQYF
DNA: TGTGCCAGCAGTGAAATGGCTAGGCTAGCCAAAAACATTCAGTACTTC

D: -
size: -
J: TRBJ1-5
V: TRBV19
CDR3: CATSKVSNQPQHF
DNA: TGTGCCACCTCGAAGGTTAGCAATCAGCCCCAGCATTTT

D: -
size: -
J: TRBJ1-3
V: TRBV4-1
CDR3: CASSQEPGEHSGNTIYF
DNA: TGCGCCAGCAGCCAAGAACCGGGAGAGCACTCTGGAAACACCATATATTTT

D: -
size: -
J: TRBJ1-4
V: TRBV6-1
CDR3: CASSEYRASGAINEKLFF
DNA: TGTGCCAGCAGTGAATATCGGGCGTCAGGGGCAATTAATGAAAAACTGTTTTTT

D: -
size: once
J: TRBJ1-3
V: TRBV9
CDR3: CASSARDSGNTIYF
DNA: TGTGCCAGCAGCGCCCGGGACTCTGGAAACACCATATATTTT

D: -
size: -
J: TRBJ1-1
V: TRBV6-5
CDR3: CASSPPGTAGSEAFF
DNA: TGTGCCAGCAGCCCCCCGGGGACCGCGGGGTCTGAAGCTTTCTTT

D: TRBD1
size: few
J: TRBJ2-7
V: TRBV14
CDR3: CASIPGQGGNEQYF
DNA: TGTGCCAGCATCCCAGGACAGGGGGGGAACGAGCAGTACTTC

D: -
size: -
J: TRBJ1-4
V: TRBV3-1/TRBV3-2
CDR3: CASSQESSANEKLFF
DNA: TGTGCCAGCAGCCAAGAGAGTAGTGCTAATGAAAAACTGTTTTTT

D: -
size: -
J: TRBJ2-5
V: TRBV5-6
CDR3: CASSLHKKADRPPQYF
DNA: TGTGCCAGCAGCTTGCACAAAAAGGCCGACAGACCACCCCAGTACTTC

D: TRBD1
size: once
J: TRBJ2-3
V: TRBV7-9
CDR3: CASSLRTGGPADTQYF
DNA: TGTGCCAGCAGCTTACGGACAGGGGGTCCCGCAGATACGCAGTATTTT

D: -
size: -
J: TRBJ2-5
V: TRBV7-7
CDR3: CASSLRGLGETQYF
DNA: TGTGCCAGCAGCTTAAGGGGTTTGGGAGAGACCCAGTACTTC

D: -
size: -
J: TRBJ1-1
V: TRBV20-1
CDR3: CSARGRTRAFF
DNA: TGCAGTGCTAGAGGTAGGACAAGAGCTTTCTTT

D: -
size: -
J: TRBJ2-5
V: TRBV29-1
CDR3: CSVDEPGLGETQYF
DNA: TGCAGCGTTGATGAACCGGGTTTGGGAGAGACCCAGTACTTC

D: -
size: -
J: TRBJ1-5
V: TRBV2
CDR3: CASSEALPSNQPQHF
DNA: TGTGCCAGCAGTGAGGCTCTCCCTAGCAATCAGCCCCAGCATTTT

D: -
size: -
J: TRBJ2-4
V: TRBV7-9
CDR3: CASGGLGLAKNIQYF
DNA: TGTGCCAGCGGCGGGCTGGGACTAGCCAAAAACATTCAGTACTTC

D: -
size: once
J: TRBJ1-1
V: TRBV6-5
CDR3: CASSYSLQGQRTEAFF
DNA: TGTGCCAGCAGTTACTCGTTACAGGGCCAACGAACTGAAGCTTTCTTT

D: -
size: -
J: TRBJ2-2
V: TRBV5-1
CDR3: CASSLQGWNTGELFF
DNA: TGCGCCAGCAGCTTGCAGGGATGGAACACCGGGGAGCTGTTTTTT

D: -
size: -
J: TRBJ2-1
V: TRBV18
CDR3: CASSPSGSGGNNEQFF
DNA: TGTGCCAGCTCACCAAGTGGAAGTGGGGGAAACAATGAGCAGTTCTTC